Following are 2 T cell receptor beta chains from one sample sequenced in a study of neurological immune-mediated disorders. TCRdb reprocessed the 5' RACE reads with MiXCR, giving one entry per CDR3 protein. The sample comprises about 66,000 distinct CDR3 sequences, around 3.9% of which are singletons, and approximately 1.2% rests with the top ten. The source material was PBMCs. The receptors were gathered from a man aged 25-45 years with multiple sclerosis.

The chain carries TRBV7-9 and TRBJ1-1; D not certain. V lost 0 bases, J lost 5 bases, and 13 bases lay in between. The CDR3 spans 15 residues. CDR1 SEHNR and CDR2 FQNEAQ come from the germline V gene (reference sequence). The CDR3 DNA reads TGTGCCAGCAGCTTAGCGGGGAAGGAGAGAACTGAAGCTTTCTTT. Encoded protein: CASSLAGKERTEAFF.

This clonotype was counted at least ten times. Here the CDR3 reads CASSPGLYEQYF. CDR3 in DNA: TGTGCCAGCAGCCCAGGGTTGTACGAGCAGTACTTC. This rearrangement joins TRBV5-6 to TRBJ2-7, with D possibly TRBD1 on 5 matching bases. The V and J ends lost 4 bases and 4 bases respectively, with 9 bases between them. Germline CDR1 reads SGHDT; CDR2 reads YYEEEE. The CDR3 runs to 12 residues.